The clone carrying this TCR beta chain has only a few counts. Its target is not known. This sequence may be a read error, since a much larger clone differs from it by one base. Time point denoted: newly diagnosed GD, antithyroid drugs for less than 3 months. Scientists built the TCR library using RNA that was extracted from PBMCs. This specimen belongs to a study of regulatory T cells in long-lasting Graves disease. Study results and caveats: The persistent group shared about 2,500 public clonotypes, more than the approximately 970 shared by new patients.

Building of the TCR beta libraries involved iRepertoire HTBI primers and Arm-PCR of CDR3 regions. TCRdb itself ran the multiplex PCR reads through MiXCR, one entry per CDR3 protein. Of roughly 430,000 distinct CDR3 sequences listed, 15% to 20% are singletons. The sample was also linked to a second study, of T cells in Graves' hyperthyroidism and ophthalmopathy. That publication notes: Stability of Graves' hyperthyroidism was defined as absent ophthalmopathy progression within 18 months. Model predictions of ophthalmopathy came a median roughly 6.7 months before onset.

The TCR was taken from a woman in her twenties or thirties with Graves disease. The source material was peripheral blood mononuclear cells (PBMCs), sampled at new diagnosis, from a patient treated with antithyroid drugs.

CDR3: CASSSRTSGNEQFF. As DNA, the CDR3 is TGTGCCAGCAGTTCCCGGACTAGCGGGAATGAACAGTTCTTC. The chain recombines TRBV27 with TRBJ2-1; 12 bases map to TRBD2. The CDR3 has 14 amino acids. CDR1 is MNHEY, CDR2 SMNVEV, per germline (reference sequence).